Shown below are 15 T cell receptor beta chains from a single sample sequenced in a study of control samples from healthy donors and cancer patients. Using immunoSEQ multiplex PCR, the repertoire was profiled, and TCRdb retains in-frame clones only, with some absent. The profile shows some 250,000 clones, 82% of them singletons. The sequencing sample was made of PBMCs. These TCRs come from a woman aged 55 to 70 with lung cancer.

The chain links TRBV7-9 to TRBJ1-1, with 12 bases aligning to TRBD1. Losses at the gene ends were 5 bases for V and 5 bases for J; bases not matched to a gene: 6. Germline assignment: CDR1 SEHNR and CDR2 FQNEAQ (reference sequence). The CDR3 spans 15 residues. The CDR3, as DNA: TGTGCCAGCAGCCCCGGGACAGGGGGCACGACTGAAGCTTTCTTT. Translated: CASSPGTGGTTEAFF.

The gene calls are TRBV3-1 (or the pseudogene TRBV3-2) and TRBJ2-6; D might be TRBD1 or TRBD2, each matching 6 bases. V lost 2 bases to trimming and J lost 0 bases, with 14 bases between them. Germline V gene sequence: CDR1 LGHDT, CDR2 YNNKEL (reference sequence). The CDR3 length is 18 residues. The CDR3 DNA sequence: TGTGCCAGCAGCCAATGGTCCGGGGGCCGCTCTGGGGCCAACGTCCTGACTTTC. Its translation is CASSQWSGGRSGANVLTF.

The chain couples TRBV2 to TRBJ2-7; D not resolved. The germline CDR1 and CDR2 sequences are SNHLY and FYNNEI. Trimming stripped 6 bases from V and 0 bases from J, with 3 bases between. The CDR3 totals 11 residues. This CDR3 is CASRDSYEQYF. CDR3 coding DNA: TGTGCCAGCAGAGACTCCTACGAGCAGTACTTC.

This chain joins TRBV6-5 and TRBJ2-7; D might be TRBD1 (6 bases). The CDR3 consists of 15 residues. Per germline, CDR1 MNHEY and CDR2 SVGAGI. Deletions cut 6 bases from V and 0 bases from J, with 15 bases between. DNA of the CDR3: TGTGCCAGCAGCTTTGGGACAACTAGCTCCTACGAGCAGTACTTC. Translation: CASSFGTTSSYEQYF.

This chain links TRBV5-5 with TRBJ2-1; D is possibly TRBD2 (6 bases). The CDR3 length is 14 residues. CDR1 is SGHKS, CDR2 YYEKEE, per germline (reference sequence). V was pared by 5 bases and J by 6 bases, with 15 bases between. The DNA for the CDR3 is TGTGCCAGCAGGGAGGGCCCCCTAAGCAATGAGCAGTTCTTC. The encoded protein is CASREGPLSNEQFF.

The chain links TRBV7-3 to TRBJ2-7; TRBD2 is a possible D gene (6 bases). Germline CDR1 is SGHTA and CDR2 is FQGTGA. The CDR3 loop spans 13 amino acids. Trimming stripped 3 bases from V and 7 bases from J, with 13 bases between. The CDR3 region is CASSLGPAGEQYF. Here the CDR3 DNA reads TGTGCCAGCAGCTTGGGCCCGGCGGGGGAGCAGTACTTC.

The CDR3 sequence is CASSYSKQGRSPLHF. The DNA of the CDR3 is TGTGCCAGCAGTTACTCGAAACAGGGTCGGTCACCCCTCCACTTT. The chain couples TRBV6-2 or TRBV6-3 to TRBJ1-6; D might be TRBD1 (6 bases). CDR1 MNHEY and CDR2 SVGEGT come from the germline V gene. The CDR3 consists of 15 residues. Trimming removed 0 bases from V and 10 bases from J, with 13 bases in between.

This clone has just one count. The chain employs TRBV10-3 and TRBJ2-7; D gene unclear. This CDR3 is built from 13 residues. V was cut by 11 bases and J by 2 bases, with 16 bases left in between. Germline loops: CDR1 ENHRY, CDR2 SYGVKD. The CDR3, as DNA: TGTGCCGCGAGAGACGGGTCGCCCTACGAGCAGTACTTC. This translates into CAARDGSPYEQYF.

In the case of this clone: One end of the junction varies from germline; a read error may be responsible. The chain links TRBV18 to TRBJ2-2; 9 nucleotides match TRBD1. This CDR3 has 17 residues. Germline V gives CDR1 KGHSH, CDR2 LQKENI. CDR3 DNA sequence: TGTGCCGGCTCACTTGGGCGGACAGGGGAGAACACCGGGGAGCTGTTTTTT. It codes for CAGSLGRTGENTGELFF.

This sequence joins TRBV6-5 and TRBJ2-3; D is unclear. This CDR3 contains 14 residues. Deletions cut 0 bases from V and 2 bases from J, with 6 bases between. CDR1 and CDR2 from the germline V gene are MNHEY and SVGAGI. The CDR3 region is CASSYSIHTDTQYF. The CDR3 DNA reads as TGTGCCAGCAGTTACTCGATACACACAGATACGCAGTATTTT.

The V call is TRBV7-3, the J call TRBJ2-1, with 8 bases identical to TRBD2. This CDR3 contains 12 residues. With 4 bases clipped from V and 14 bases from J, the junction kept 7 bases outside the gene matches. In germline, CDR1 is SGHTA, CDR2 FQGTGA. The CDR3 region is CASSSRAGVKFF. The CDR3 nucleotides read TGTGCCAGCAGCTCCAGAGCGGGAGTTAAGTTCTTC.

This clone was seen once. The chain links TRBV27 to TRBJ1-5, with 10 nucleotides matching TRBD1. The CDR3 spans 15 residues. Germline CDR1 and CDR2: MNHEY and SMNVEV (reference sequence). J was trimmed by 9 bases and V by 6 bases; bases with no gene match: 11. CDR3 protein: CASRPTGTGDGPQHF. CDR3 bases: TGTGCCAGCAGGCCGACCGGGACAGGGGACGGGCCCCAGCATTTT.

The chain employs TRBV4-1 and TRBJ2-3; D uncertain. Per germline, CDR1 MGHRA and CDR2 YSYEKL. Trimming cost V 3 bases and J 0 bases, with 16 bases left between them. This CDR3 spans 17 amino acids. The CDR3 here is CASSQLQNIPSTDTQYF. CDR3 DNA: TGCGCCAGCAGCCAGCTCCAGAATATCCCTAGCACAGATACGCAGTATTTT.

This clone was seen just once. The CDR3 DNA is TGTGCCAGCAGGGGGGAGGGCCGCAATGAGCAGTTCTTC. Protein product: CASRGEGRNEQFF. The rearrangement links TRBV6-5 to TRBJ2-1, with TRBD2 identical over 7 bases. Germline V CDR1 and CDR2: MNHEY, SVGAGI. This CDR3 is built from 13 residues. Trimming took 6 bases from V and 6 from J; bases not matched to a gene: 5.

The chain couples TRBV19 to TRBJ2-5, with 8 bases fitting TRBD1. The J segment lost 5 bases and the V segment lost 5 bases, leaving 13 bases of the junction unmatched. The CDR3 covers 16 residues. Germline V CDR1 and CDR2: LNHDA, SQIVND (reference sequence). The CDR3: CASSPRQGAKGETQYF. The DNA for the CDR3 is TGTGCCAGTAGTCCCCGCCAGGGGGCGAAGGGGGAGACCCAGTACTTC.